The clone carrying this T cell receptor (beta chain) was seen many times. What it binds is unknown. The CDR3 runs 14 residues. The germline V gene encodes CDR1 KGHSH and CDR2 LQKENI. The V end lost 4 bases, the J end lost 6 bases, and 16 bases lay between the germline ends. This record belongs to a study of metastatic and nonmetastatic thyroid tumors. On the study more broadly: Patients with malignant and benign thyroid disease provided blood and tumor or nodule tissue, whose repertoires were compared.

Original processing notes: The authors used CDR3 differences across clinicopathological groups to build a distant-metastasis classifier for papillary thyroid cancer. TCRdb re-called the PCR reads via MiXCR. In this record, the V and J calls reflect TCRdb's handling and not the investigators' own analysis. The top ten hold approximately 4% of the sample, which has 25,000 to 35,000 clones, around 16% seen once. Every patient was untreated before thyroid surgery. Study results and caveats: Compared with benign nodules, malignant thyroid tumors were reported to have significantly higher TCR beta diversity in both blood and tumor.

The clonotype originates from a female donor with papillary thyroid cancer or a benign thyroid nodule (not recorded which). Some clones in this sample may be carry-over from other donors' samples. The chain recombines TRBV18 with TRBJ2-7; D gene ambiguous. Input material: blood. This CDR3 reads CASSRLTTFGEQYF. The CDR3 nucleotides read TGTGCCAGCTCACGCCTAACTACTTTCGGCGAGCAGTACTTC.